This TCR beta chain was recorded in a study of T cells in Graves' hyperthyroidism and ophthalmopathy. Findings and caveats of the study: Blood samples included most of the expanded thyroid clonotypes exceeding 0.001. Separating ophthalmopathy from stable hyperthyroidism was achieved by a 13 V-J model.

The source material, RNA transcripts, was used to amplify TCR beta CDR3 regions. First-round RT-PCR with HTBI primers amplified the TCR CDR3 region. MiXCR was run by TCRdb on the multiplex PCR reads, yielding one entry per CDR3 protein. This table holds more than 500,000 distinct CDR3 sequences, 46% found once. Note on this clonotype: No antigen is known for it.

Criteria for exclusion of patients were uncontrolled infection, other autoimmune disease, pregnancy or lactation. Clinical symptoms, serum thyroxine, TRAb, thyroid ultrasound and orbital computed tomography established diagnosis. This CDR3 has 15 amino acids. Germline V gives CDR1 SGHVS, CDR2 FNYEAQ. The V gene end was trimmed by 5 bases and the J gene end by 2 bases; junction bases not matched to a gene: 4. Sequencing used peripheral blood or thyroid tissue (not recorded which). The source of this sequence is an adult woman with Graves' disease, either hyperthyroidism or ophthalmopathy (not recorded which). This rearrangement joins TRBV7-6 to TRBJ2-7; 12 bases are shared with TRBD2. The CDR3 loop is CASSARLAGAYEQYF. The CDR3, as DNA: TGTGCCAGCAGCGCAAGACTAGCGGGAGCCTACGAGCAGTACTTC.